This T cell receptor beta chain was identified in a study of T cells expressing NK-cell markers. Worth noting for this clonotype: As yet, its antigen is unknown.

The CDR3 sequence is 14 residues long. The germline CDR1 and CDR2 sequences are SGHAT and FQNNGV. TCRdb re-called the 5' RACE reads; every CDR3 protein appears as one record, without DNA. The sample has around 100,000 distinct CDR3 sequences. Findings and caveats of the study: Of CD8+ T cells, 1.0-7.0% belonged to dominant NKG2C+ clonotypes in six or seven donors. The leading position in the CD3+CD56-NKG2C+ fraction of a handful of donors also went to these clonotypes.

The material sequenced was blood T cells: a sorted CD56 or NKG2C T cell subset, CD4+ or CD8+ T cells, or bulk PBMC T cells (not recorded which). The receptor's source is a woman aged 18 to 75 in good health. The rearrangement links TRBV11-2 to TRBJ2-5; TCRdb reports TRBD1, a call that lacks DNA to check it against. The CDR3 here is CASSLGLGQETQYF.